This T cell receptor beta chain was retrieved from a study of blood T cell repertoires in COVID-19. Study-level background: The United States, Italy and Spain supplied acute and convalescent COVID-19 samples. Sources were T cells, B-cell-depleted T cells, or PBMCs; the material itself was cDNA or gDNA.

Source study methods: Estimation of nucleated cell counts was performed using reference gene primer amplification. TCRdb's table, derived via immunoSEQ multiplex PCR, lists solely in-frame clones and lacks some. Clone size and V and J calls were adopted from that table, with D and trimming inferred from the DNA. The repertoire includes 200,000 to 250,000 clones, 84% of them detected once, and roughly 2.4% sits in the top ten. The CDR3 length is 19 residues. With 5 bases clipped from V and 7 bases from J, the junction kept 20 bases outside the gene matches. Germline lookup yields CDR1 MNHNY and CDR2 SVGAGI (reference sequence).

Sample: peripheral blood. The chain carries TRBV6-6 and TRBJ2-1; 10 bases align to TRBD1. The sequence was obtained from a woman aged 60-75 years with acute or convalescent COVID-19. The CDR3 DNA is TGTGCCAGCAGTCTCAATCTAGACGGGACAGGGGCGCCTATAAATGAGCAGTTCTTC. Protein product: CASSLNLDGTGAPINEQFF.